This T cell receptor beta chain comes out of a study of OX40 agonist ivuxolimab in advanced cancers. Study information: Patients were dosed intravenously with ivuxolimab at 0.01 to 10 mg/kg every 2 weeks.

Study-wide findings and caveats: Mean expanded clone counts were higher in CD8+ than CD4+ T cells.

With respect to this clone: Its matching antigen is unknown.

Assay used: immunoSEQ multiplex PCR; TCRdb lists only in-frame clones, some missing. The sample includes 65,000 to 80,000 clones, about nine tenths seen only once; the top ten take just over 0.75%. This CDR3 comprises 13 residues. The germline V gene has CDR1 MGHRA and CDR2 YSYEKL. J lost 2 bases, V lost 5 bases, and 2 bases had no gene match. Sequencing was performed on CD4+ or CD8+ T cells sorted from blood, taken in a trial of the OX40 agonist ivuxolimab. This receptor was taken from an adult with an advanced solid tumor such as melanoma, head and neck, liver or kidney cancer. The chain combines TRBV4-1 with TRBJ1-2; TRBD1 agrees at 7 bases. Here the CDR3 reads CASSTGANYGYTF. The CDR3 DNA reads TGCGCCAGCAGCACAGGGGCGAACTATGGCTACACCTTC.